The 17 T cell receptor beta chains reported below all come from one sample, sequenced in a study of cytomegalovirus exposure and HLA in healthy donors. It was with 60 Vbeta and 13 Jbeta primers that the PCR ran. Clones were read by immunoSEQ multiplex PCR, and TCRdb kept only the in-frame ones, dropping some. This table has 200,000 to 250,000 clones, approximately 80% appearing once. Sequenced input: PBMCs. The origin of the receptors is a male donor in good health and CMV-seronegative.

The gene calls are TRBV6-5 and TRBJ2-1; possibly TRBD2 for D (5 bases). The V gene's germline CDR1 is MNHEY and CDR2 SVGAGI. V lost 9 bases and J 12 bases, leaving 15 bases between the germline ends. The CDR3 has 11 amino acids. The DNA for the CDR3 is TGTGCCAGTCGGGATATTGTGGGGCAGTTCTTC. Amino acids: CASRDIVGQFF.

The chain carries TRBV21-1 and TRBJ2-1; the table assigns TRBD1, which was not confirmed against the DNA. TRBV21-1 is assigned pseudogene status. The CDR3 runs to 14 residues. The CDR3 loop reads CASLTRGQDREQFF. Written as DNA, the CDR3 is TGTGCCAGCCTAACGCGGGGACAGGACCGTGAGCAGTTCTTC.

The chain joins TRBV15 to TRBJ1-4, with 7 positions matching TRBD1. Trimming took 0 bases from V and 8 from J; bases not matched to a gene: 9. In germline, CDR1 is LNHNV, CDR2 YYDKDF (reference sequence). There are 16 residues in the CDR3. Here the CDR3 reads CATSRERQGLREKLFF. The CDR3 region has the DNA TGTGCCACCAGCAGAGAGCGACAGGGCCTCCGAGAAAAACTGTTTTTT.

The chain employs TRBV19 and TRBJ2-5; TRBD2 aligns across 12 bases. Germline CDR1 is LNHDA and CDR2 is SQIVND (reference sequence). After removal of 1 base from V and 7 bases from J, the junction contained 10 bases not matched to a gene. This CDR3 has 17 residues. CDR3 loop: CASSIASGRANVVTQYF. The CDR3 region has the DNA TGTGCCAGTAGTATAGCTAGCGGGAGGGCCAATGTCGTGACCCAGTACTTC.

The rearrangement links TRBV19 to TRBJ2-7; TRBD1 matches at 7 bases. With 2 bases clipped from V and 3 bases from J, the junction kept 1 base outside the gene matches. The CDR3 extends over 13 amino acids. CDR1 and CDR2 (germline): LNHDA, SQIVND (reference sequence). CDR3 nucleotide sequence: TGTGCCAGTAGTATAAACAGGGGCTACGAGCAGTACTTC. Amino acid sequence: CASSINRGYEQYF.

The chain is built from TRBV9 and TRBJ1-1, with TRBD1 as a possible D gene (5 bases). The CDR3 runs to 11 residues. V gave up 3 bases and J gave up 11 bases, with 11 bases separating them. Germline loops: CDR1 SGDLS, CDR2 YYNGEE. The CDR3 DNA reads TGTGCCAGCAGCGGACTGAAGGGGGCTTTCTTT. Translation: CASSGLKGAFF.

This sequence joins TRBV10-1 and TRBJ1-2, with D unclear. V was clipped by 10 bases and J by 4 bases, with 7 bases between them. Germline V gene data show CDR1 as WNHNN and CDR2 as SYGVQD (reference sequence). This CDR3 has 10 residues. The CDR3 nucleotides read TGCGCCACTATTCCCTATGGCTACACCTTC. Its protein is CATIPYGYTF.

In its sample, this clone was seen a few times. This rearrangement joins TRBV30 to TRBJ1-4, with 8 bases fitting TRBD1. This CDR3 spans 13 amino acids. V shed 2 bases, J shed 4 bases, and the junction held 0 bases outside the gene matches. Per the germline V gene, CDR1 is GTSNPN and CDR2 is SVGIG (reference sequence). CDR3 bases: TGTGCCTGGAGTACAGGGGGTAATGAAAAACTGTTTTTT. Its translation is CAWSTGGNEKLFF. Full variable domain (rest looked up from reference TRBV30 and TRBJ1-4): SQTIHQWPATLVQPVGSPLSLECTVEGTSNPNLYWYRQAAGRGLQLLFYSVGIGQISSEVPQNLSASRPQDRQFILSSKKLLLSDSGFYLCAWSTGGNEKLFFGSGTQLSVL.

This clone came up a few times. The chain uses TRBV7-9 and TRBJ2-7, with 7 bases lining up with TRBD2. The CDR3 runs to 15 residues. The germline V gene encodes CDR1 SEHNR and CDR2 FQNEAQ (reference sequence). The ends lost 0 bases at V and 2 bases at J; junction bases unmatched: 4. This CDR3 is CASSLADAGAYEQYF. Written as DNA, the CDR3 is TGTGCCAGCAGCTTAGCCGATGCGGGAGCCTACGAGCAGTACTTC.

The CDR3 bases are TGTGCCAGCAGCCAACCAGGGGTCAACTACGAGCAGTACTTC. This gives the protein CASSQPGVNYEQYF. The rearrangement joins TRBV14 to TRBJ2-7; D might be TRBD1 (6 bases). From germline, CDR1 is SGHDN and CDR2 FVKESK. This CDR3 spans 14 amino acids. Trimming took 2 bases from V and 3 from J, leaving 11 bases between them.

Only one count was recorded for this clone. The gene calls are TRBV5-4 and TRBJ2-5, with D maybe TRBD2 (6 bases). Trimming stripped 4 bases from V and 11 bases from J, with 18 bases between. CDR1 SGHNT and CDR2 YYREEE come from the germline V gene (reference sequence). The CDR3 is 13 residues long. The CDR3 nucleotides are TGTGCCAGCAGCCCGGGGGACTCCCAGGCGCAGTACTTC. It yields the protein CASSPGDSQAQYF.

The gene calls are TRBV5-1 and TRBJ2-5; 10 bases align to TRBD2. The DNA end favors TRBJ2-7, so the J call may be wrong. This CDR3 contains 15 residues. Germline CDR1 reads SGHRS; CDR2 reads YFSETQ. DNA for the CDR3: TGCGCCAGCAGCTCACGGGGACTAGCGCACTACGAGCAGTACTTC. It codes for CASSSRGLAHYEQYF.

The chain employs TRBV9 and TRBJ1-4; 7 nucleotides agree with TRBD1. With 3 bases clipped from V and 7 bases from J, the junction kept 6 bases outside the gene matches. This CDR3 spans 14 amino acids. CDR1 SGDLS and CDR2 YYNGEE come from the germline V gene. CDR3 amino acids: CASSATGASEKLFF. CDR3 DNA: TGTGCCAGCAGCGCAACAGGGGCGAGTGAAAAACTGTTTTTT.

The chain combines TRBV5-1 with TRBJ2-1; D might be TRBD1 (5 bases). The CDR3 has 18 amino acids. In germline, CDR1 is SGHRS, CDR2 YFSETQ. The germline V and J ends were trimmed by 1 base and 6 bases, with 23 bases remaining between them. Written as DNA, the CDR3 is TGCGCCAGCAGCTTGATGTCCTATAGGGGATTACGTGGCAATGAGCAGTTCTTC. Amino acids: CASSLMSYRGLRGNEQFF. The variable domain in full, completed from reference TRBV5-1 and TRBJ2-1, reads KAGVTQTPRYLIKTRGQQVTLSCSPISGHRSVSWYQQTPGQGLQFLFEYFSETQRNKGNFPGRFSGRQFSNSRSEMNVSTLELGDSALYLCASSLMSYRGLRGNEQFFGPGTRLTVL.

This clone occurred once. The genes are TRBV19 and TRBJ1-5; D might be TRBD1 (5 bases). The CDR3 has 17 amino acids. The germline V gene has CDR1 LNHDA and CDR2 SQIVND (reference sequence). Between the trimmed V and J ends, which lost 6 bases and 2 bases, there was a span of 20 bases. CDR3: CASREGRGRDRNQPQHF. The CDR3 DNA is TGTGCCAGTAGGGAGGGGAGAGGGAGGGACCGCAATCAGCCCCAGCATTTT.

The J gene is TRBJ2-5, the V gene TRBV20-1; D gene ambiguous. In germline, CDR1 is DFQATT, CDR2 SNEGSKA (reference sequence). The CDR3 consists of 11 residues. V lost 5 bases, J lost 5 bases, and 9 bases lay in between. The CDR3 protein is CSAPTTETQYF. In DNA form, the CDR3 reads TGCAGTGCTCCGACAACGGAGACCCAGTACTTC.

The chain is built from TRBV4-2 and TRBJ2-3; 8 nucleotides line up with TRBD2. V lost 1 base and J lost 7; bases outside the gene matches: 13. The CDR3 covers 17 residues. Looked up from germline, CDR1 is LGHNA and CDR2 is YNFKEQ. CDR3 in amino acids: CASSQGEVAGGPNTQYF. The DNA for the CDR3 is TGTGCCAGCAGCCAAGGGGAGGTGGCGGGAGGCCCGAATACGCAGTATTTT.